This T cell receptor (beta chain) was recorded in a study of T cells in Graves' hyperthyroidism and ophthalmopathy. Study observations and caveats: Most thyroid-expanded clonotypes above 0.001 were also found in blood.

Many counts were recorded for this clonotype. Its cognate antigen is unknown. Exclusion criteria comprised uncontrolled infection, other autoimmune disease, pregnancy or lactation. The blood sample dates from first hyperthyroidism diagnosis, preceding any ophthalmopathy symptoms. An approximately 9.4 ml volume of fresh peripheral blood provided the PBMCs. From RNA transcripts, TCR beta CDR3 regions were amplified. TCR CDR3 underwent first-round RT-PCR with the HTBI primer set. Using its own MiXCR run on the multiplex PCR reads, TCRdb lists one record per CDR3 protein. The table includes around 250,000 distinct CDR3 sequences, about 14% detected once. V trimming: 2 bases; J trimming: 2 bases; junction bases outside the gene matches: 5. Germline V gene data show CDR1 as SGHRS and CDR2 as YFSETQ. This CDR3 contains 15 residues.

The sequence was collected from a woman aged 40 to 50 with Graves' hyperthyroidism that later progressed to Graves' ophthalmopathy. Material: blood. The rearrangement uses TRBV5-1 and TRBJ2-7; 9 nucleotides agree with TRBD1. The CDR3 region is CASSFWTGDPYEQYF. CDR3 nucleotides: TGCGCCAGCAGCTTCTGGACAGGGGATCCCTACGAGCAGTACTTC.